Listed below are T cell receptor beta chains from one sample, sequenced in a study of tumor-infiltrating lymphocytes in primary liver carcinoma. TCRdb passed the multiplex PCR reads through MiXCR, listing each CDR3 protein once. This table has approximately 73,000 distinct CDR3 sequences, roughly two thirds appearing once. Source material: liver tumor tissue from sampling region 4. Every receptor here comes from a woman aged 55-69 years with primary liver carcinoma and hepatitis B virus infection. The CDR3 runs from the conserved cysteine through the conserved F or W. Fields, in order: D gene, clone size, V gene, J gene, CDR3 DNA, CDR3 protein. The D gene is left open where the match is weak. Clone size is given for some rows only: seen once, a few or many times, or a class if the clone is expanded.

D gene: .
clone size: .
V gene: TRBV6-5
J gene: TRBJ2-3
CDR3 DNA: TGTGGCAGCCGGGGAGGTGGGCGCGCAGATACGCAGTATTTT
CDR3 protein: CGSRGGGRADTQYF

D gene: .
clone size: .
V gene: TRBV30
J gene: TRBJ2-3
CDR3 DNA: TGTACCTGGATTAGCAAAAATGGGGCAGGGGAAAGGTATTTT
CDR3 protein: CTWISKNGAGERYF

D gene: TRBD2
clone size: .
V gene: TRBV6-1
J gene: TRBJ2-1
CDR3 DNA: TGCGCCAGCAGTGAAACCGGCGGGAGCCACAATGAGCAGTTCTTC
CDR3 protein: CASSETGGSHNEQFF

D gene: .
clone size: .
V gene: TRBV5-5
J gene: TRBJ2-2
CDR3 DNA: TGTGCCATCAGCTTGGACAATTTTTCTGGGGAGCTGTTTTTT
CDR3 protein: CAISLDNFSGELFF

D gene: .
clone size: .
V gene: TRBV12-3/TRBV12-4
J gene: TRBJ2-5
CDR3 DNA: TGTGCCAGCAGAATGGGCCTCTGGGATTGGGAGACCCAGTACTTC
CDR3 protein: CASRMGLWDWETQYF

D gene: .
clone size: .
V gene: TRBV11-3
J gene: TRBJ1-2
CDR3 DNA: TGTGCCACCAGTCTCGGGACGACCAATCCCCATGGCTACACCTTC
CDR3 protein: CATSLGTTNPHGYTF

D gene: .
clone size: .
V gene: TRBV12-3/TRBV12-4
J gene: TRBJ2-3
CDR3 DNA: TGTACCAGCAGTTTAAATCGAACAGATACGCAGTATTTT
CDR3 protein: CTSSLNRTDTQYF

D gene: .
clone size: few
V gene: TRBV7-2
J gene: TRBJ2-4
CDR3 DNA: TGTGCCAGCAGCTTAGCGGAGGGTGGGTCGATCGGAAACATTCAGTACTTC
CDR3 protein: CASSLAEGGSIGNIQYF

D gene: .
clone size: once
V gene: TRBV6-5
J gene: TRBJ1-1
CDR3 DNA: TGTGCCAGCAACTCGGACAGACTGAACACTGAAGCTTTCTTT
CDR3 protein: CASNSDRLNTEAFF

D gene: .
clone size: .
V gene: TRBV11-1
J gene: TRBJ2-2
CDR3 DNA: TGTGCCAGCAGGGGAAGAATGGGATCCGCGAACATCGGGGAGCTGTCTTTT
CDR3 protein: CASRGRMGSANIGELSF

D gene: TRBD2
clone size: .
V gene: TRBV11-2
J gene: TRBJ2-1
CDR3 DNA: TGTGCCAGCATCAGAAGACTAGCGGGAGGGCCGGGTGATGAGCAGTTCTTC
CDR3 protein: CASIRRLAGGPGDEQFF

D gene: .
clone size: .
V gene: TRBV6-5
J gene: TRBJ2-1
CDR3 DNA: TGTGCCAGCAGCTACTCGTCAGACAATGAGCTGTTCTTC
CDR3 protein: CASSYSSDNELFF

D gene: .
clone size: .
V gene: TRBV12-3/TRBV12-4
J gene: TRBJ2-2
CDR3 DNA: TGTGCCAGCAGTTTAACGCAGGCGGCCTCGAGCACCGGGGAGCTGTTTTTC
CDR3 protein: CASSLTQAASSTGELFF

D gene: TRBD1
clone size: many
V gene: TRBV28
J gene: TRBJ1-1
CDR3 DNA: TGTGCCAGCCTTACACCGGACAGGGAGGGCGCTGAAGCTTTCTTT
CDR3 protein: CASLTPDREGAEAFF

D gene: TRBD1
clone size: .
V gene: TRBV6-5
J gene: TRBJ2-1
CDR3 DNA: TGTGCCGGCAGTTACCCAGGACAGGGGGCGCAGAATGAGCAGTTCTTC
CDR3 protein: CAGSYPGQGAQNEQFF

D gene: .
clone size: .
V gene: TRBV4-2
J gene: TRBJ2-3
CDR3 DNA: TGTGCCAGCAGCGTCAGTCGCGAGACAGATACGCAGTATTTT
CDR3 protein: CASSVSRETDTQYF

D gene: .
clone size: many
V gene: TRBV28
J gene: TRBJ1-4
CDR3 DNA: TGTGCCAGCGTTGCGGGAGGGGCAACTAATGAAAAACTGTTTTTT
CDR3 protein: CASVAGGATNEKLFF

D gene: .
clone size: .
V gene: TRBV11-3
J gene: TRBJ2-7
CDR3 DNA: TGTGCTAGCAGCTTAAGCGGGTGGGAGTACGAGCAGTACTTC
CDR3 protein: CASSLSGWEYEQYF

D gene: .
clone size: .
V gene: TRBV19
J gene: TRBJ1-1
CDR3 DNA: TGTACCAGTAGCAGTACCTGGAACACTGAAGCTTTCTTT
CDR3 protein: CTSSSTWNTEAFF

D gene: TRBD1
clone size: .
V gene: TRBV11-1
J gene: TRBJ2-5
CDR3 DNA: TGTGTCTGCAGCCCCGGGACAGGGGGCCGTGAGGCCCAGTACTTC
CDR3 protein: CVCSPGTGGREAQYF

D gene: TRBD1
clone size: .
V gene: TRBV14
J gene: TRBJ1-1
CDR3 DNA: TGTGCCAGGAGCCAAGATCGGGGACAGATGAACACTGGAGCTTTCTTT
CDR3 protein: CARSQDRGQMNTGAFF

D gene: .
clone size: few
V gene: TRBV28
J gene: TRBJ2-5
CDR3 DNA: TGTGCCAGTAGCAGAACTCAAGCCCACCAAGAGACCCAGTACTTC
CDR3 protein: CASSRTQAHQETQYF

D gene: .
clone size: .
V gene: TRBV7-8
J gene: TRBJ2-3
CDR3 DNA: TGTGCCAGCAGCCGTAACAGGATCCGCTCTAGCACAGATACGCAGTATTTT
CDR3 protein: CASSRNRIRSSTDTQYF

D gene: TRBD2
clone size: .
V gene: TRBV6-5
J gene: TRBJ2-7
CDR3 DNA: TGCGCCAGCAGTTACTTGGCGGGAGACGTCGAGCAGCACTTC
CDR3 protein: CASSYLAGDVEQHF

D gene: .
clone size: many
V gene: TRBV12-3/TRBV12-4
J gene: TRBJ1-1
CDR3 DNA: TGTGCCAGCAGTTCGGCCCAGGGCCGAGAAGCTTTCTTT
CDR3 protein: CASSSAQGREAFF

D gene: .
clone size: many
V gene: TRBV12-3/TRBV12-4
J gene: TRBJ1-1
CDR3 DNA: TGTGCCAGCAGGTACATGGGGGCACGGACTGAAGCTTCCTTT
CDR3 protein: CASRYMGARTEASF

D gene: .
clone size: .
V gene: TRBV12-3/TRBV12-4
J gene: TRBJ1-1
CDR3 DNA: TGTGCCAGGAGTCCCCTAAAGGACACTGAAGCTTTCTTT
CDR3 protein: CARSPLKDTEAFF

D gene: TRBD2
clone size: many
V gene: TRBV29-1
J gene: TRBJ2-1
CDR3 DNA: TGCAGCGCCCGCCAGCGGGAGGGCCGGGTTGAGCAGTTCTTC
CDR3 protein: CSARQREGRVEQFF